Sequencing of this T cell receptor beta chain was carried out in a study of T cell clonotyping in hematopoietic cell transplantation. This clone has only a few counts. The assay was immunoSEQ multiplex PCR, and TCRdb's table has in-frame clones only and misses some. The data show more than 12,000 clones, approximately 56% seen once. Specimen: PBMCs. This clonotype was sampled from a human donor who either received an allogeneic hematopoietic cell transplant for a myeloid malignancy or was a related donor (not recorded which). Some clones in this sample may be carry-over from other donors' samples.

The CDR3, as DNA: TGTGCCAGCAGTGAATCCAGCTCCTACGAGCAGTACTTC. Its translation: CASSESSSYEQYF. The chain uses TRBV6-1 and TRBJ2-7; no clear D. The V end was cut by 2 bases, the J end by 0 bases, with 5 bases between. Germline CDR1 MNHNS, CDR2 SASEGT. This CDR3 contains 13 residues.